The 16 T cell receptor beta chains given below trace back to one sample, sequenced in a study of memory CD4+ T cells and cytomegalovirus serostatus. Single viable CD3+CD4+CD8-CD45RO+ cells were sorted as the memory CD4+ T cells. Only in-frame clones appear in the TCRdb table, and some are missing; sequencing was by immunoSEQ multiplex PCR. The data contain approximately 61,000 clones, 80% to 85% of them singletons. The specimen sequenced was memory CD4+ T cells from blood. These TCRs come from an adult in good health and CMV-seronegative.

V is TRBV7-2 and J is TRBJ1-1; D ambiguous. CDR3 length equals 13 residues. Deletions cut 1 base from V and 10 bases from J, with 13 bases between. CDR1 SGHTA and CDR2 FQGNSA come from the germline V gene. The CDR3 DNA follows: TGTGCCAGCAGCTTAGTGGCGAGGGAAGGAGCTTTCTTT. This gives the protein CASSLVAREGAFF.

The chain uses TRBV6-1 and TRBJ2-7; 10 positions match TRBD1. CDR1 is MNHNS, CDR2 SASEGT, per germline. The junction had 5 bases not matched to a gene; V was cut back by 3 bases and J by 6 bases. The CDR3 sequence is 14 residues long. CDR3 loop: CASSETGGEGEQYF. CDR3 nucleotides: TGTGCCAGCAGTGAGACAGGGGGCGAAGGCGAGCAGTACTTC.

A word on this clone: One end of the junction varies from germline; a read error may be responsible. The CDR3 loop reads CASRQGVLGRKANTEAFF. The CDR3 coding sequence is TGCGCCAGCAGGCAAGGGGTTTTGGGGAGGAAGGCTAACACTGAAGCTTTCTTT. The gene calls are TRBV4-1 and TRBJ1-1; D possibly corresponds to TRBD1 (5 bases). Germline-derived CDR1 and CDR2 are MGHRA and YSYEKL. The CDR3 length is 18 residues.

This chain uses TRBV4-2 with TRBJ2-1; 16 bases match TRBD2. CDR1 and CDR2 (germline): LGHNA, YNFKEQ. CDR3 length: 14 residues. After removal of 6 bases from V and 9 bases from J, the junction contained 2 bases not matched to a gene. CDR3 DNA: TGTGCCAGCAGGGGGACTAGCGGGAGGGGTGAGCAGTTCTTC. It encodes CASRGTSGRGEQFF.

This clone showed up just once. The V gene is TRBV18, the J gene TRBJ2-2, with D hard to call. Germline values: CDR1 KGHSH, CDR2 LQKENI. This CDR3 region has 17 residues. With 1 base removed from V and 2 bases from J, the gap between germline ends came to 14 bases. The CDR3 DNA is TGTGCCAGCTCACCACGGGTAGCCAGCCTTAACACCGGGGAGCTGTTTTTT. Translation: CASSPRVASLNTGELFF. Combining the CDR3 with reference TRBV18 and TRBJ2-2 gives the whole variable domain NAGVMQNPRHLVRRRGQEARLRCSPMKGHSHVYWYRQLPEEGLKFMVYLQKENIIDESGMPKERFSAEFPKEGPSILRIQQVVRGDSAAYFCASSPRVASLNTGELFFGEGSRLTVL.

The chain recombines TRBV6-5 with TRBJ2-1, with 9 bases that match TRBD2. The CDR3 extends over 15 amino acids. Looked up from germline, CDR1 is MNHEY and CDR2 is SVGAGI. V shed 8 bases, J shed 10 bases, and the junction held 15 bases outside the gene matches. The CDR3 DNA sequence: TGTGCCAGCGGCGCTCCGGGACTAGCCGAGGGGGAGCAGTTCTTC. This encodes CASGAPGLAEGEQFF.

CDR3 nucleotides: TGTGCCAGCAGCTTGCGGGCACGGTACGGCTACACCTTC. Translation: CASSLRARYGYTF. The chain couples TRBV5-6 to TRBJ1-2; D unresolved. The CDR3 totals 13 residues. The ends were cut back, 1 base at V and 8 bases at J, with 12 bases in the middle. Germline assignment: CDR1 SGHDT and CDR2 YYEEEE.

The gene calls are TRBV6-5 and TRBJ2-2, with D hard to call. The CDR3 covers 16 residues. CDR1 and CDR2 from the germline V gene are MNHEY and SVGAGI. Trimming shortened V by 0 bases and J by 6 bases, and 14 bases separated the two germline ends. The CDR3 sequence: CASSYSNLGKPGELFF. The CDR3 coding sequence is TGTGCCAGCAGTTACTCGAATTTAGGCAAGCCCGGGGAGCTGTTTTTT.

This chain joins TRBV7-8 and TRBJ1-5; possible D gene TRBD1, 5 bases. CDR3 size: 13 residues. V lost 3 bases to trimming and J lost 6 bases, with 9 bases between them. Germline values: CDR1 SGHVS, CDR2 FQNEAQ. In DNA, the CDR3 is TGTGCCAGCAGCTTGGGGGGACGTCAGCCCCAGCATTTT. It codes for CASSLGGRQPQHF.

This clone has just a few counts. The V call is TRBV5-1, the J call TRBJ2-7; TRBD2 agrees at 14 bases. Trimming at V came to 3 bases and at J to 3 bases, leaving 5 bases not matched to a gene. CDR1 is SGHRS, CDR2 YFSETQ, per germline. The CDR3 is 16 amino acids. As DNA, the CDR3 is TGCGCCAGCAGCTGGACTAGCGGGGGGTCTCGCTACGAGCAGTACTTC. Encoded protein: CASSWTSGGSRYEQYF. The whole variable domain, filled in from reference TRBV5-1 and TRBJ2-7, reads KAGVTQTPRYLIKTRGQQVTLSCSPISGHRSVSWYQQTPGQGLQFLFEYFSETQRNKGNFPGRFSGRQFSNSRSEMNVSTLELGDSALYLCASSWTSGGSRYEQYFGPGTRLTVT.

V gene TRBV6-5 combines with J gene TRBJ1-1, with TRBD1 matching over 10 bases. Germline V lookup: CDR1 MNHEY, CDR2 SVGAGI. This CDR3 comprises 15 residues. Trimming at V came to 7 bases and at J to 2 bases, leaving 7 bases not matched to a gene. The CDR3 sequence is CASIWDRGGNTEAFF. CDR3 in DNA: TGTGCCAGCATTTGGGACAGGGGTGGTAACACTGAAGCTTTCTTT.

V gene TRBV5-1 combines with J gene TRBJ2-3; D gene uncertain. CDR3 length: 14 residues. The germline V gene encodes CDR1 SGHRS and CDR2 YFSETQ. Trimming cost V 0 bases and J 2 bases, with 7 bases left between them. The CDR3 sequence: CASSLAAHTDTQYF. The CDR3 DNA reads as TGCGCCAGCAGCTTGGCGGCCCACACAGATACGCAGTATTTT. The complete variable domain, with remaining parts taken from reference TRBV5-1 and TRBJ2-3, reads KAGVTQTPRYLIKTRGQQVTLSCSPISGHRSVSWYQQTPGQGLQFLFEYFSETQRNKGNFPGRFSGRQFSNSRSEMNVSTLELGDSALYLCASSLAAHTDTQYFGPGTRLTVL.

This clone was seen once. The chain combines TRBV7-9 with TRBJ2-4; D gene ambiguous. CDR3 length equals 19 residues. CDR1 is SEHNR, CDR2 FQNEAQ, per germline (reference sequence). V lost 4 bases to trimming and J lost 0 bases, with 22 bases between them. CDR3 DNA sequence: TGTGCCAGCAGCTCCCTGGGTTCGGACCTTCGTCTAGCCAAAAACATTCAGTACTTC. It specifies CASSSLGSDLRLAKNIQYF.

The V and J genes are TRBV27 and TRBJ1-3; no firm D call. Trimming removed 4 bases from V and 0 bases from J, with 7 bases in between. The germline CDR1 and CDR2 sequences are MNHEY and SMNVEV (reference sequence). The CDR3 is 14 amino acids. The CDR3 nucleotides are TGTGCCAGCAGTTCAACTGGCTCTGGAAACACCATATATTTT. Its translation: CASSSTGSGNTIYF.

A single count supports this clone. The chain uses TRBV19 and TRBJ1-1; D call uncertain. The CDR3 runs 13 residues. From germline, CDR1 is LNHDA and CDR2 SQIVND (reference sequence). V was shortened by 6 bases and J by 1 base, with 9 bases between the two germline ends. DNA for the CDR3: TGTGCCAGTAGATACACGGGGAACACTGAAGCTTTCTTT. Its translation is CASRYTGNTEAFF.

This clone was observed a handful of times. This rearrangement joins TRBV19 to TRBJ2-1, with 9 bases lining up with TRBD2. CDR3 length: 16 residues. Germline V CDR1 and CDR2: LNHDA, SQIVND (reference sequence). V shed 6 bases, J shed 2 bases, and the junction held 8 bases outside the gene matches. DNA for the CDR3: TGTGCCAGTAGGACTAGCGGCCGAGGGGCCTACAATGAGCAGTTCTTC. Its translation: CASRTSGRGAYNEQFF. Filled out from reference TRBV19 and TRBJ2-1, the complete variable domain reads DGGITQSPKYLFRKEGQNVTLSCEQNLNHDAMYWYRQDPGQGLRLIYYSQIVNDFQKGDIAEGYSVSREKKESFPLTVTSAQKNPTAFYLCASRTSGRGAYNEQFFGPGTRLTVL.